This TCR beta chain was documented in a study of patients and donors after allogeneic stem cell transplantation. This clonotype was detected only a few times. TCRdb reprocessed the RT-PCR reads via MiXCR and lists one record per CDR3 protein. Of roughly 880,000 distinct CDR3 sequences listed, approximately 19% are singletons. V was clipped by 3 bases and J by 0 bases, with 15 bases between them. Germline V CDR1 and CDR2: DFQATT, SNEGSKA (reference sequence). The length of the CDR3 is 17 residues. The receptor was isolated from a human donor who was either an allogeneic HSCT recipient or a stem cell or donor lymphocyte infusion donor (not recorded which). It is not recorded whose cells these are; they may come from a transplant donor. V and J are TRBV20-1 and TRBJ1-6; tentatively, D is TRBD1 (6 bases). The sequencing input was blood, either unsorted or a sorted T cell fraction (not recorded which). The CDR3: CSARGGQPSSYNSPLHF. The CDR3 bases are TGCAGTGCTAGGGGCGGACAGCCGAGCTCCTATAATTCACCCCTCCACTTT.